This T cell receptor beta chain comes out of a study of shared clonotypes between healthy human individuals (dated by TCRdb to about 2020). Regarding the research as a whole: Two women and three men aged 18 to 49 years were included in the cohort. Per donor, three plates each were used for CD4 naive and CD4 memory, two for CD8 naive, and one for CD8 memory. To estimate repertoire size and how much clonotype sharing occurs between individuals, the study deeply sequenced the blood TCR repertoires of several healthy adults. To increase sequencing depth and limit assay-specific biases, TCR repertoire library preparation and sequencing were carried out by different laboratories using diverse techniques. Between about 0.85 and 8.9 billion PBMCs per donor were obtained by leukapheresis.

From a lookup of the germline V gene, CDR1 and CDR2 are SGHTA and FQGNSA. Trimming leaves V shorter by 5 bases and J shorter by 6 bases, with the junction holding 9 bases beyond the gene matches. The CDR3 starts with the cysteine, ends with the phenylalanine, and has 14 residues. Only the CDR3 DNA is retained, 42 bases long and in frame from the first base. The investigation overall reported the following: Because the study included a small number of donors, the genetic and exposure-history diversity represented was limited. Sampling was limited to blood, and TCR repertoires in tissue likely differ from TCR repertoires in blood. Pairwise subsampling led to the expectation that sequencing depth would affect the degree of clonotype sharing among donors. Even with the large sequencing depth, rarefaction of the sorted-subset datasets indicated that sequencing was incomplete. Higher generation probabilities were observed for clonotypes shared by all four sorted-subset donors than for non-shared clonotypes. About 5% of naive CD4, 3% to 4% of naive CD8, roughly 2.4% of memory CD4, and less than 0.45% of memory CD8 clonotypes were shared across four donors. Larger estimated clonotype richness was generally found for naive subsets than for memory subsets.

Using the deep immunoSEQ assay, multiplex PCR amplified TCR CDR3 regions from genomic DNA. Genomic DNA extracted from each cell subset was distributed evenly over all wells of several immunoSEQ 96-well plates, and each plate served as one replicate. For sorted subsets, each replicate PCR was loaded with roughly 200 ng genomic DNA, equivalent to approximately 33,000 T cell genomes. Purified libraries were measured with a Qubit 3.0 fluorometer, size-checked on a Bioanalyzer 2100, and measured again with the KAPA Library Quantification kit. Each immunoSEQ 96-well plate was sequenced on its own single-read 150-cycle Illumina NextSeq 550 flow cell. In the original analysis: Because only junctional sequences without quality scores were contained in the immunoSEQ output, filtering matching that applied to full-length reads could not be performed. Sequences were annotated with PyIR, a Python wrapper for IgBLAST v1.9, and V/J genes and CDR3 were assigned using IMGT germline references. Reads with weak V/J assignments (E-value above 1e-6), missing CDR3, stop codons, out-of-frame junctions, or ambiguous translated residues were removed. V3J clonotypes were defined by identical inferred V gene, J gene, and CDR3 amino acid sequence. Percentage overlap between repertoires was computed as shared unique clonotypes divided by the size of the smaller repertoire. Richness of each repertoire was evaluated using RTK rarefaction, the Chao1 estimator, and Recon v2.1 estimates of unobserved clonotypes. OLGA was used to compute generation probabilities for all TCRbeta clonotypes that the gDNA method yielded from a few donors. Entries here come from immuneACCESS through TCRdb and include only in-frame sequences with V and J called. Some clones fail to appear in such tables; in the studies checked, an unresolved V gene covers under half of the shortfall, and the cause of the remainder is unknown. V and J calls and clone size are those listed in that table; D and trimming were worked out from the DNA. The sample data list approximately 590,000 clones, and roughly 96% of these were observed just once. The ten largest account for 0.1% to 0.11% of the sample.

CD8 naive samples were obtained by positive selection for CCR7 among CD45RO-negative cells, yielding a CD45RA+CCR7+ population from which TemRA cells were excluded. The donors were healthy, HIV-negative adults who had no recently reported acute infections or vaccinations. All donors were Caucasian adults living in Nashville, Tennessee, USA. After blood collection by leukapheresis, PBMCs were isolated using Ficoll-Histopaque density gradient centrifugation and then cryopreserved in the vapor phase of liquid nitrogen. Analytical flow cytometry was used to check the purity and quantity of every magnetically sorted T cell population. Genomic DNA was isolated from every sorted fraction and measured by UV absorbance on a Nanodrop 2000c. Comment on this clone: Its antigen is unknown. No base quality information exists; no much larger clone differs at one position.

This sequence uses TRBV7-2 and TRBJ2-7; the junction holds 8 bases that match TRBD2. Sequencing was performed on naive CD8+ T cells sorted from blood. The cell subset or site label for this specimen denotes: CD45RA+CCR7+. The clonotype comes from a woman aged 25-40 years in good health. The CDR3 region reads CASSRPGLGTEQYF. The DNA sequence is as follows: TGTGCCAGCAGCCGGCCGGGACTAGGTACCGAGCAGTACTTC.